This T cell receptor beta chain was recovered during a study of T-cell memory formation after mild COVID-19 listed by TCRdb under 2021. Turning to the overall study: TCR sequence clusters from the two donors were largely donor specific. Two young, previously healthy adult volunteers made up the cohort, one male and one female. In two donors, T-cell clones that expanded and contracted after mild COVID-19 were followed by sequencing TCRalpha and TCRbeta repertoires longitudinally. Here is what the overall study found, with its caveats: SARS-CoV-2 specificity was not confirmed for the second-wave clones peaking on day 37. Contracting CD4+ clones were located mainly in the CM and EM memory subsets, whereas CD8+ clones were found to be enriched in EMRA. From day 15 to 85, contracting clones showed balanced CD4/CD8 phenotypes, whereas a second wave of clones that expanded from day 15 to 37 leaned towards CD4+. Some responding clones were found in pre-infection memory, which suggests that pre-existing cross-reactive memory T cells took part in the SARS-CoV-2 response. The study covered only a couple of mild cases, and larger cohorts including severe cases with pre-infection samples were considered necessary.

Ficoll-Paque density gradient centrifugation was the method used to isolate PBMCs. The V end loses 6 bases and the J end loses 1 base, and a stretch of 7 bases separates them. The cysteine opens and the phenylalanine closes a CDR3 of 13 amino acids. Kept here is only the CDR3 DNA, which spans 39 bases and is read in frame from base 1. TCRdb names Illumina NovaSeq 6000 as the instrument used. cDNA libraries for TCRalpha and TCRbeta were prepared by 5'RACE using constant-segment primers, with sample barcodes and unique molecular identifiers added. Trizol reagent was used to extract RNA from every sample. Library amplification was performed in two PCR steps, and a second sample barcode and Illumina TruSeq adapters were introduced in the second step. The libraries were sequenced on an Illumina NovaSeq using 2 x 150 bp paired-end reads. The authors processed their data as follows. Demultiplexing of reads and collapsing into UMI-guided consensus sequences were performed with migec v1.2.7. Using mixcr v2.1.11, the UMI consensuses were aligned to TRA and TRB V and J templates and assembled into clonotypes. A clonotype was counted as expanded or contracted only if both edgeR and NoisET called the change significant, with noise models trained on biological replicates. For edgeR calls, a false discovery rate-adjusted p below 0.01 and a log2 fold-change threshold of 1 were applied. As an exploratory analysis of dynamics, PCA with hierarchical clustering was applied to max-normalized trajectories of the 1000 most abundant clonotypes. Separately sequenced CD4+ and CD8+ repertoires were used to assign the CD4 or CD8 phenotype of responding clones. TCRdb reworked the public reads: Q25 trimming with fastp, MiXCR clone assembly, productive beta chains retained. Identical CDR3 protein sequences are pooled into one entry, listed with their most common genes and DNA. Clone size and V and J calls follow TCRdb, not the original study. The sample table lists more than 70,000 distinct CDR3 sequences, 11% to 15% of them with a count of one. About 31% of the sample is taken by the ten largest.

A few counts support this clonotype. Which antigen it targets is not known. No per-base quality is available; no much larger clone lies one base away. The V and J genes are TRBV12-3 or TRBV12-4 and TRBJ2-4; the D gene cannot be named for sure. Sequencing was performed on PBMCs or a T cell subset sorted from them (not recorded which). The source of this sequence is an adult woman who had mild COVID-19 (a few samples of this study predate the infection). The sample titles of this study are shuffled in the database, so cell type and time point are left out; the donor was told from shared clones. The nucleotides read TGTGCCAGCAGACCTGCGGCCAAAAACATTCAGTACTTC. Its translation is CASRPAAKNIQYF.